Following are 31 T cell receptor beta chains from one sample sequenced in a study of response to subunit inactivated influenza vaccine. Each CDR3 protein is one row after TCRdb ran MiXCR on the RT-PCR reads. The repertoire holds about 530,000 distinct CDR3 sequences, 13% seen once, with roughly 14% in the top ten. Specimen: PBMCs from blood, collected about 6 weeks after vaccination. Every receptor here comes from a man aged 45-60 years who received an inactivated influenza vaccine.

This clonotype was found a few times. The chain links TRBV29-1 to TRBJ2-3; tentatively, D is TRBD2 (7 bases). Germline values: CDR1 SQVTM, CDR2 ANQGSEA. This CDR3 comprises 14 residues. V lost 8 bases and J lost 2, with 17 bases in between. CDR3 protein: CSMFLGGLTDTQYF. Here the CDR3 DNA reads TGCAGCATGTTTTTGGGGGGGCTCACAGATACGCAGTATTTT.

The chain links TRBV11-2 to TRBJ2-7, with TRBD2 identical over 10 bases. The CDR3 runs to 15 residues. Losses at the gene ends were 3 bases for V and 5 bases for J; bases not matched to a gene: 7. CDR1 is SGHAT, CDR2 FQNNGV, per germline. The CDR3 reads CASSLGGLAGDEQYF. CDR3 DNA sequence: TGTGCCAGCAGCTTGGGGGGCCTAGCGGGGGACGAGCAGTACTTC.

This clonotype was counted between two and nine times. The CDR3 bases are TGTGCCATCACTCGAGAATCTGGGGCCAACGTCCTGACTTTC. It yields the protein CAITRESGANVLTF. The chain employs TRBV10-3 and TRBJ2-6, with unresolved D. V was trimmed by 7 bases and J by 1 base, leaving 8 bases between them. The CDR3 spans 14 residues. Looked up from germline, CDR1 is ENHRY and CDR2 is SYGVKD.

This clonotype came up a few times. The CDR3 loop reads CASSRVDRGGEKLFF. CDR3 nucleotides: TGCGCCAGCAGCCGCGTAGACAGGGGTGGGGAAAAACTGTTTTTT. This chain connects TRBV4-1 to TRBJ1-4; TRBD1 matches at 8 bases. Germline CDR1 reads MGHRA; CDR2 reads YSYEKL. The CDR3 is made up of 15 amino acids. Trimming took 4 bases from V and 8 from J; bases not matched to a gene: 9.

This clonotype was counted between two and nine times. J is TRBJ2-7 and V is TRBV7-9, with a possible D match to TRBD2 (5 bases). The CDR3 loop spans 17 amino acids. V gave up 1 base and J gave up 2 bases, with 18 bases separating them. CDR1 SEHNR and CDR2 FQNEAQ come from the germline V gene (reference sequence). CDR3 nucleotides: TGTGCCAGCAGCTTAGAGGTGTGGGCCCGGGGTGCCTACGAGCAGTACTTC. Its translation: CASSLEVWARGAYEQYF.

This clonotype showed up just a few times. The chain employs TRBV20-1 and TRBJ1-5; D gene uncertain. Germline V gene sequence: CDR1 DFQATT, CDR2 SNEGSKA (reference sequence). The ends were cut back, 0 bases at V and 7 bases at J, with 16 bases in the middle. CDR3 length equals 15 residues. CDR3 sequence reads: CSARDLAGSSQPQHF. DNA for the CDR3: TGCAGTGCTAGAGATCTGGCGGGGTCTAGCCAGCCCCAGCATTTT.

This clonotype appeared many times. The chain joins TRBV12-3 or TRBV12-4 to TRBJ1-5; D not resolved. The CDR3 extends over 13 amino acids. The ends were cut back, 1 base at V and 5 bases at J, with 6 bases in the middle. The CDR3 DNA is TGTGCCAGCAGTTTAGGCAGCTATCAGCCCCAGCATTTT. Encoded protein: CASSLGSYQPQHF.

This clonotype has a handful of counts. This chain joins TRBV7-9 and TRBJ1-2, with no clear D. Per the germline V gene, CDR1 is SEHNR and CDR2 is FQNEAQ (reference sequence). Trimming removed 5 bases from V and 8 bases from J, with 18 bases in between. The CDR3 runs 14 residues. The DNA of the CDR3 is TGTGCCAGCAGCCAATACCCCCCCTCGGGGGGCTACACCTTC. This translates into CASSQYPPSGGYTF.

J is TRBJ2-3 and V is TRBV7-2; the match to TRBD1 covers 7 bases. The CDR3 contains 15 residues. Per the germline V gene, CDR1 is SGHTA and CDR2 is FQGNSA. The V and J ends lost 3 bases and 4 bases, in that order; junction bases with no gene match: 7. The chain's CDR3 is CASSLGVQGADTQYF. CDR3 in DNA: TGTGCCAGCAGCTTGGGTGTGCAGGGGGCAGATACGCAGTATTTT.

This clonotype was recorded a few times. The chain carries TRBV11-2 and TRBJ2-2; D is possibly TRBD1 (6 bases). Germline V gene lookup returns CDR1 SGHAT and CDR2 FQNNGV. CDR3 size: 14 residues. V was trimmed by 4 bases and J by 3 bases, leaving 9 bases between them. In DNA form, the CDR3 reads TGTGCCAGCAGCTGGACAGACGACACCGGGGAGCTGTTTTTT. Protein: CASSWTDDTGELFF.

This clonotype occurred a few times. This rearrangement joins TRBV5-1 to TRBJ2-7, with D possibly TRBD1 on 6 matching bases. V lost 5 bases to trimming and J lost 2 bases, with 8 bases between them. The CDR3 loop spans 12 amino acids. Germline V lookup: CDR1 SGHRS, CDR2 YFSETQ. CDR3 sequence reads: CASRDSPYEQYF. The CDR3 DNA sequence: TGCGCCAGCAGGGACAGTCCCTACGAGCAGTACTTC.

This clonotype occurred many times. The chain recombines TRBV20-1 with TRBJ1-1, with D unresolved. V lost 1 base, J lost 1 base, and 16 bases lay in between. Germline loops: CDR1 DFQATT, CDR2 SNEGSKA (reference sequence). CDR3 length: 16 residues. The CDR3 is CSARAHRSDENTEAFF. The DNA of the CDR3 is TGCAGTGCTAGAGCGCATCGGTCGGACGAGAACACTGAAGCTTTCTTT.

The V call is TRBV10-3, the J call TRBJ2-7; TRBD1 matches 9 bases. CDR3 size: 14 residues. Germline V gene sequence: CDR1 ENHRY, CDR2 SYGVKD. V was clipped by 3 bases and J by 3 bases; unmatched bases: 3. The CDR3 loop is CAISDGGQGYEQYF. The CDR3, as DNA: TGTGCCATCAGTGACGGGGGACAGGGCTACGAGCAGTACTTC.

The rearrangement uses TRBV19 and TRBJ2-1; TRBD2 matches at 10 bases. CDR1 is LNHDA and CDR2 is SQIVND in the germline V gene (reference sequence). CDR3 length: 17 amino acids. Germline trimming cut 5 bases from V and 2 bases from J; bases unmatched to any gene: 9. The CDR3 sequence: CASSLIVLAGAYNEQFF. The CDR3 nucleotides are TGTGCCAGTAGTCTCATAGTTCTAGCGGGAGCCTACAATGAGCAGTTCTTC.

This clonotype was picked up a small number of times. This chain connects TRBV5-1 to TRBJ2-1; 10 bases map to TRBD2. Germline values: CDR1 SGHRS, CDR2 YFSETQ. The trim removed 5 bases at V and 8 bases at J, leaving 10 bases unmatched. CDR3 length: 15 amino acids. The DNA for the CDR3 is TGCGCCAGCAGTTCTGAGCGGGGGGGCGGCGATGAGCAGTTCTTC. Protein sequence: CASSSERGGGDEQFF.

The chain couples TRBV7-2 to TRBJ2-4; unclear D gene. Per germline, CDR1 SGHTA and CDR2 FQGNSA. V lost 2 bases, J lost 4 bases, and 9 bases lay in between. This CDR3 comprises 14 residues. CDR3 in amino acids: CASSLLNSKNIQYF. CDR3 in DNA: TGTGCCAGCAGCTTATTAAACAGTAAAAACATTCAGTACTTC.

The chain links TRBV7-9 to TRBJ1-5; TRBD1 matches at 8 bases. CDR1 is SEHNR, CDR2 FQNEAQ, per germline (reference sequence). This CDR3 comprises 14 residues. Trimming cost V 4 bases and J 7 bases; bases outside gene matches: 6. The DNA for the CDR3 is TGTGCCAGCAGCTCGTCGGACAGGGTACAGCCCCAGCATTTT. Protein product: CASSSSDRVQPQHF.

A few counts support this clonotype. The chain combines TRBV7-2 with TRBJ1-4; D gene ambiguous. The germline V gene has CDR1 SGHTA and CDR2 FQGNSA. Trimming removed 4 bases from V and 2 bases from J, with 5 bases in between. This CDR3 is 13 amino acids long. The DNA for the CDR3 is TGTGCCAGCAGCTATACGACTAATGAAAAACTGTTTTTT. It yields the protein CASSYTTNEKLFF. The complete variable domain, with remaining parts taken from reference TRBV7-2 and TRBJ1-4, reads GAGVSQSPSNKVTEKGKDVELRCDPISGHTALYWYRQSLGQGLEFLIYFQGNSAPDKSGLPSDRFSAERTGGSVSTLTIQRTQQEDSAVYLCASSYTTNEKLFFGSGTQLSVL.

This clonotype has only a few counts. The genes are TRBV7-9 and TRBJ1-5; tentative D call: TRBD1 (5 bases). Trimming cost V 5 bases and J 0 bases, with 14 bases left between them. The CDR3 covers 16 residues. The germline gives CDR1 SEHNR, CDR2 FQNEAQ (reference sequence). CDR3 nucleotides: TGTGCCAGCAGCCGCCGGGACGCGGATAGCAATCAGCCCCAGCATTTT. This translates into CASSRRDADSNQPQHF.

This clonotype is a singleton in its sample. This chain uses TRBV7-9 with TRBJ1-4; possible D gene TRBD1, 6 bases. Per germline, CDR1 SEHNR and CDR2 FQNEAQ (reference sequence). The CDR3 runs to 15 residues. Trimming stripped 4 bases from V and 1 base from J, with 10 bases between. The CDR3 nucleotides are TGTGCCAGCAGCTCAACAGGGAGAACTAATGAAAAACTGTTTTTT. Protein: CASSSTGRTNEKLFF. The whole variable domain, filled in from reference TRBV7-9 and TRBJ1-4, reads DTGVSQNPRHKITKRGQNVTFRCDPISEHNRLYWYRQTLGQGPEFLTYFQNEAQLEKSRLLSDRFSAERPKGSFSTLEIQRTEQGDSAMYLCASSSTGRTNEKLFFGSGTQLSVL.

In DNA form, the CDR3 reads TGTGCCAGCAGTTTAGTGGGGGCTTTGAGAACCGGGGAGCTGTTTTTT. Protein product: CASSLVGALRTGELFF. The genes are TRBV12-3 or TRBV12-4 and TRBJ2-2, with D possibly being TRBD1 (6 bases). This CDR3 spans 16 amino acids. Trimming took off 1 base at V and 5 bases at J, with 14 bases between the two ends.

This chain uses TRBV10-3 with TRBJ2-7; TRBD1 matches at 10 bases. Unmatched junction bases numbered 5, after V lost 7 bases and J lost 2 bases. Germline V lookup: CDR1 ENHRY, CDR2 SYGVKD. The CDR3 is 14 amino acids. CDR3 DNA: TGTGCCATCACACCGGGACAGGGGCCCTACGAGCAGTACTTC. It is translated as CAITPGQGPYEQYF.

This chain uses TRBV18 with TRBJ2-7, with D uncertain. Germline loops: CDR1 KGHSH, CDR2 LQKENI. Trimming cost V 2 bases and J 5 bases, with 10 bases left between them. The CDR3 totals 13 residues. The CDR3 region has the DNA TGTGCCAGCTCACCAGTAGTTCTGAACGAGCAGTACTTC. Protein product: CASSPVVLNEQYF.

This clonotype was seen only a few times. This sequence joins TRBV7-9 and TRBJ2-5; 10 nucleotides line up with TRBD2. From germline, CDR1 is SEHNR and CDR2 FQNEAQ (reference sequence). CDR3 length equals 15 residues. V lost 7 bases and J lost 2; bases outside the gene matches: 7. The CDR3 nucleotides read TGTGCCAGCACCAGGACTAGCGGACTACAAGAGACCCAGTACTTC. Protein: CASTRTSGLQETQYF.

This clonotype was observed at least ten times. The gene calls are TRBV5-4 and TRBJ1-5; maybe TRBD1 (5 bases). The CDR3 sequence is 15 residues long. The germline V gene encodes CDR1 SGHNT and CDR2 YYREEE (reference sequence). The V gene lost 0 bases and the J gene lost 2 bases, with 9 bases spanning the gap. CDR3 in DNA: TGTGCCAGCAGCTTGGCAGGGTCGGGCAATCAGCCCCAGCATTTT. Protein sequence: CASSLAGSGNQPQHF. Filled out from reference TRBV5-4 and TRBJ1-5, the complete variable domain reads ETGVTQSPTHLIKTRGQQVTLRCSSQSGHNTVSWYQQALGQGPQFIFQYYREEENGRGNFPPRFSGLQFPNYSSELNVNALELDDSALYLCASSLAGSGNQPQHFGDGTRLSIL.

V and J are TRBV7-2 and TRBJ2-7, with D perhaps matching TRBD1 (5 bases). CDR3 length equals 15 residues. From germline, CDR1 is SGHTA and CDR2 FQGNSA. The ends were cut back, 5 bases at V and 3 bases at J, with 17 bases in the middle. The CDR3 nucleotides are TGTGCCAGCAGCACGGATGGGGCAGGGAACTACGAGCAGTACTTC. Protein sequence: CASSTDGAGNYEQYF.

This clonotype was observed a handful of times. The rearrangement joins TRBV12-3 or TRBV12-4 to TRBJ1-6; 8 nucleotides agree with TRBD1. This CDR3 spans 15 amino acids. V gave up 5 bases and J gave up 10 bases; unmatched junction bases: 10. The CDR3 protein is CASSELQGGISPLHF. The CDR3 bases are TGTGCCAGCAGTGAGCTACAGGGGGGAATCTCACCCCTCCACTTT.

This clonotype came up a few times. The chain couples TRBV7-9 to TRBJ2-3; D not resolved. The CDR3 contains 15 residues. V lost 4 bases, J lost 5 bases, and 16 bases lay in between. Per germline, CDR1 SEHNR and CDR2 FQNEAQ (reference sequence). CDR3 DNA: TGTGCCAGCAGCTCCCCGAAGGGAAGGGTAGATACGCAGTATTTT. Protein: CASSSPKGRVDTQYF. The whole variable domain, remainder taken from reference TRBV7-9 and TRBJ2-3, is DTGVSQNPRHKITKRGQNVTFRCDPISEHNRLYWYRQTLGQGPEFLTYFQNEAQLEKSRLLSDRFSAERPKGSFSTLEIQRTEQGDSAMYLCASSSPKGRVDTQYFGPGTRLTVL.

This clonotype was observed a handful of times. The chain is built from TRBV20-1 and TRBJ1-1; 8 bases match TRBD1. The trim removed 5 bases at V and 1 base at J, leaving 6 bases unmatched. The CDR3 runs 14 residues. CDR1 DFQATT and CDR2 SNEGSKA come from the germline V gene (reference sequence). In DNA, the CDR3 is TGCAGTGCTTCCACAGGGGGACCGAACACTGAAGCTTTCTTT. Amino acids: CSASTGGPNTEAFF.

The table lists this clonotype with a few counts. The chain joins TRBV11-1 to TRBJ2-7, with 7 bases matching TRBD1. Trimming removed 4 bases from V and 2 bases from J; junction bases left unmatched: 8. Per germline, CDR1 SGHAT and CDR2 FQDESV (reference sequence). There are 15 residues in the CDR3. In DNA, the CDR3 is TGTGCCAGCAGCTACCTATCGGGACAGACCTACGAGCAGTACTTC. This encodes CASSYLSGQTYEQYF. Full variable domain (missing parts from reference TRBV11-1 and TRBJ2-7): EAEVAQSPRYKITEKSQAVAFWCDPISGHATLYWYRQILGQGPELLVQFQDESVVDDSQLPKDRFSAERLKGVDSTLKIQPAELGDSAMYLCASSYLSGQTYEQYFGPGTRLTVT.

This clonotype was counted at least ten times. The chain joins TRBV29-1 to TRBJ2-7; D is unresolved. V shed 5 bases and J shed 0 bases, with 17 bases lying between them. The length of the CDR3 is 15 residues. The V gene's germline CDR1 is SQVTM and CDR2 ANQGSEA. Written as DNA, the CDR3 is TGCAGCGTTCTCCCGGTCGGAACGACCTCCTACGAGCAGTACTTC. Residues: CSVLPVGTTSYEQYF.